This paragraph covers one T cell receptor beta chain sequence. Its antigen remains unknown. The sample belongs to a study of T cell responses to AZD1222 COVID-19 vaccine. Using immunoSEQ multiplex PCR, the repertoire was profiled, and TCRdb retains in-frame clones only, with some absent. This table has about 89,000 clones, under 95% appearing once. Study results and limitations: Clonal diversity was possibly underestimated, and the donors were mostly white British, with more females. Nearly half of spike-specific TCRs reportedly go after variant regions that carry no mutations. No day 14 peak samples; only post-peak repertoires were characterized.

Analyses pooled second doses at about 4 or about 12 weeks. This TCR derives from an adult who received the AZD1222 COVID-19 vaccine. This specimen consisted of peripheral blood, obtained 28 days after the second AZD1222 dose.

The CDR3 sequence: CASSQYGTGLYTGELFF. As DNA, the CDR3 is TGTGCCAGCAGCCAGTACGGGACAGGTTTGTACACCGGGGAGCTGTTTTTT. J is TRBJ2-2 and V is TRBV3-1 (or the pseudogene TRBV3-2); 8 bases are shared with TRBD1. CDR3 size: 17 residues. The germline CDR1 and CDR2 sequences are LGHDT and YNNKEL (reference sequence). Trimming removed 3 bases from V and 3 bases from J; junction bases left unmatched: 9.